This T cell receptor beta chain was retrieved from a study of stem cell transplantation in POMP-related autoinflammatory disease. Study summary: After transplant, neutrophils and platelets showed 100% graft donor chimerism through one year.

Clones were read by immunoSEQ multiplex PCR, and TCRdb kept only the in-frame ones, dropping some. The sample lists about 68,000 clones; approximately 90% were seen once. In germline, CDR1 is LNHDA, CDR2 SQIVND (reference sequence). This CDR3 region has 13 residues. V was pared by 6 bases and J by 7 bases, with 7 bases of the junction left unmatched. The genes are TRBV19 and TRBJ1-2; 8 bases line up with TRBD1. Source: CD4+ T cells from PBMCs, taken after stem cell transplantation. This clonotype originated in a human patient with POMP-related autoinflammation and immune dysregulation (PRAID). A share of the T cells may be of graft donor origin. CDR3 amino acids: CASSQQGVGGYTF. The CDR3 coding sequence is TGTGCCAGTAGCCAACAGGGGGTCGGTGGCTACACCTTC.